These 26 T cell receptor beta chains originate from one sample sequenced in a study of cytomegalovirus exposure and HLA in healthy donors. Vbeta (60) and Jbeta (13) primers were used in the PCR. The protocol was immunoSEQ multiplex PCR, while the TCRdb copy is restricted to in-frame clones and leaves out a portion. The sample carries about 120,000 clones, 80% recorded once. The sequenced sample consisted of PBMCs. Every receptor here comes from a female donor in good health and CMV-seropositive.

The chain has TRBV2 and TRBJ1-1, with TRBD1 matching 7 bases. The CDR3 runs 13 residues. The V gene's germline CDR1 is SNHLY and CDR2 FYNNEI. V was pared by 2 bases and J by 5 bases, with 2 bases of the junction left unmatched. The CDR3 is CASSESRGTEAFF. CDR3 nucleotides: TGTGCCAGCAGTGAATCCAGGGGGACTGAAGCTTTCTTT. Variable domain in full (rest from reference TRBV2 and TRBJ1-1): EPEVTQTPSHQVTQMGQEVILRCVPISNHLYFYWYRQILGQKVEFLVSFYNNEISEKSEIFDDQFSVERPDGSNFTLKIRSTKLEDSAMYFCASSESRGTEAFFGQGTRLTVV.

This clone was picked up a small number of times. This chain connects TRBV5-1 to TRBJ2-1, with 7 bases matching TRBD2. There are 11 residues in the CDR3. V lost 5 bases, J lost 8 bases, and 1 base stayed unmatched. Germline V CDR1 and CDR2: SGHRS, YFSETQ. Written as DNA, the CDR3 is TGCGCCAGCAGGGCGGGGGATGAGCAGTTCTTC. This sequence encodes CASRAGDEQFF.

CDR3: CASSFGGRYNEQFF. The CDR3 DNA is TGCGCCAGCAGCTTTGGGGGCCGGTACAATGAGCAGTTCTTC. The genes are TRBV5-1 and TRBJ2-1; possibly TRBD1 for D (6 bases). The CDR3 has 14 amino acids. Trimming pared 2 bases from V and 4 bases from J, leaving 10 bases between. CDR1 is SGHRS and CDR2 is YFSETQ in the germline V gene.

V and J are TRBV7-2 and TRBJ2-5; 13 nucleotides agree with TRBD2. V dropped 8 bases and J dropped 7; count of bases not matched to a gene: 10. The germline CDR1 and CDR2 sequences are SGHTA and FQGNSA. The CDR3 contains 15 residues. As DNA, the CDR3 is TGTGCCAGCGGACTAGCGGGGGCCCCCGCAGGGACCCAGTACTTC. Translated, it gives CASGLAGAPAGTQYF.

The genes are TRBV7-2 and TRBJ1-6; possible D gene TRBD1, 5 bases. With 0 bases removed from V and 8 bases from J, the gap between germline ends came to 17 bases. The CDR3 consists of 17 residues. CDR1 is SGHTA, CDR2 FQGNSA, per germline. CDR3 sequence: CASSLASRNQGDSPLHF. The CDR3 DNA sequence: TGTGCCAGCAGCTTAGCGTCACGGAATCAAGGGGATTCACCCCTCCACTTT.

This sequence joins TRBV7-8 and TRBJ1-2; weak D call: TRBD1 (6 bases). V lost 5 bases, J lost 6 bases, and 25 bases lay in between. Germline lookup yields CDR1 SGHVS and CDR2 FQNEAQ. The CDR3 runs to 17 residues. The CDR3 here is CASSLVPMGGAIDGYTF. CDR3 nucleotides: TGTGCCAGCAGCCTCGTACCCATGGGGGGGGCTATTGATGGCTACACCTTC.

The chain joins TRBV18 to TRBJ1-2; D not resolved. The CDR3 runs to 12 residues. Germline-derived CDR1 and CDR2 are KGHSH and LQKENI. Trimming took 2 bases from V and 4 from J, leaving 5 bases between them. CDR3 residues: CASSPEGYGYTF. CDR3 coding DNA: TGTGCCAGCTCACCAGAGGGCTATGGCTACACCTTC.

This clone appeared once. The CDR3 here is CASSLAGLAPTETQYF. In DNA, the CDR3 is TGTGCCAGCAGCTTAGCAGGACTAGCGCCCACGGAGACCCAGTACTTC. This chain links TRBV7-9 with TRBJ2-5; 9 nucleotides match TRBD2. Germline V gene sequence: CDR1 SEHNR, CDR2 FQNEAQ (reference sequence). The ends lost 0 bases at V and 5 bases at J; junction bases unmatched: 7. The CDR3 consists of 16 residues.

This clone was detected once. The chain couples TRBV5-4 to TRBJ2-5, with D perhaps matching TRBD2 (5 bases). The CDR3 consists of 14 residues. Germline-derived CDR1 and CDR2 are SGHNT and YYREEE (reference sequence). The germline V and J ends were trimmed by 5 bases and 5 bases, with 16 bases remaining between them. CDR3 in DNA: TGTGCCAGCAGTCGAGGGCCCCTGGGGGAGACCCAGTACTTC. Its translation: CASSRGPLGETQYF.

V is TRBV7-9 and J is TRBJ1-5; 10 bases are shared with TRBD1. CDR1 and CDR2 from the germline V gene are SEHNR and FQNEAQ (reference sequence). The V and J ends lost 5 bases and 1 base, in that order; junction bases with no gene match: 5. The CDR3 is 16 amino acids. The CDR3 DNA sequence: TGTGCCAGCAGCCCCAGGACAGGGGGAAGCAATCAGCCCCAGCATTTT. Its protein product is CASSPRTGGSNQPQHF.

The chain joins TRBV2 to TRBJ1-5; the match to TRBD1 covers 7 bases. J gave up 3 bases and V 6 bases, and 11 bases lay outside the gene matches. CDR3 length equals 16 residues. Germline V gene sequence: CDR1 SNHLY, CDR2 FYNNEI. The DNA of the CDR3 is TGTGCCAGCAGGGGGGACAGCCGTTTTAACAATCAGCCCCAGCATTTT. Its translation: CASRGDSRFNNQPQHF.

J is TRBJ2-7 and V is TRBV4-3; tentative D call: TRBD1 (6 bases). Germline assignment: CDR1 LGHNA and CDR2 YSLEER. V was clipped by 3 bases and J by 3 bases, with 9 bases between them. There are 13 residues in the CDR3. The CDR3 nucleotides read TGCGCCAGCAGCCACCAGGACAGCTACGAGCAGTACTTC. Translating gives CASSHQDSYEQYF.

CDR3 amino acids: CASSLVQGANTEAFF. The CDR3 region has the DNA TGCGCCAGCAGCTTGGTACAGGGCGCGAACACTGAAGCTTTCTTT. The chain recombines TRBV5-1 with TRBJ1-1; a weak D match, TRBD1 (6 bases). This CDR3 region has 15 residues. Trimming left V 0 bases short and J 1 base short, with 10 bases between. Germline CDR1 reads SGHRS; CDR2 reads YFSETQ.

V gene TRBV4-1 combines with J gene TRBJ1-6; 8 nucleotides align to TRBD1. This CDR3 has 16 residues. Germline CDR1 MGHRA, CDR2 YSYEKL. V was clipped by 0 bases and J by 9 bases; unmatched bases: 7. DNA of the CDR3: TGCGCCAGCAGCCAAGAGTCCAGGGGGCTTGGTTCACCCCTCCACTTT. Its protein product is CASSQESRGLGSPLHF.

The genes are TRBV5-1 and TRBJ1-5, with 8 bases identical to TRBD1. The CDR3 runs to 14 residues. V was clipped by 4 bases and J by 7 bases; unmatched bases: 7. CDR1 and CDR2 (germline): SGHRS, YFSETQ. This chain's CDR3 is CASSTTGGEQPQHF. CDR3 nucleotide sequence: TGCGCCAGCAGCACCACAGGGGGGGAGCAGCCCCAGCATTTT.

The chain is built from TRBV6-5 and TRBJ1-1; D remains ambiguous. CDR3 length equals 13 residues. Trimming pared 7 bases from V and 5 bases from J, leaving 14 bases between. Germline loops: CDR1 MNHEY, CDR2 SVGAGI. DNA of the CDR3: TGTGCCAGCATCCAACCCGGAGGGACTGAAGCTTTCTTT. Translating it yields CASIQPGGTEAFF.

This clone was detected only once. V usage is TRBV7-2 and J usage is TRBJ1-1; no clear D gene. The CDR3 is 11 residues long. CDR1 is SGHTA and CDR2 is FQGNSA in the germline V gene. V lost 3 bases and J lost 3, with 2 bases in between. CDR3 amino acids: CASSFYTEAFF. The DNA for the CDR3 is TGTGCCAGCAGCTTCTACACTGAAGCTTTCTTT.

The chain is built from TRBV9 and TRBJ1-2; 11 bases are a match to TRBD1. V gave up 4 bases and J gave up 4 bases; unmatched junction bases: 6. This CDR3 has 15 amino acids. Germline V gene sequence: CDR1 SGDLS, CDR2 YYNGEE. The CDR3 is CASSQGTGGIYGYTF. DNA of the CDR3: TGTGCCAGCAGCCAAGGGACAGGGGGGATCTATGGCTACACCTTC.

The V gene is TRBV28, the J gene TRBJ1-2; TRBD1 agrees at 12 bases. There are 17 residues in the CDR3. The germline gives CDR1 MDHEN, CDR2 SYDVKM. With 10 bases clipped from V and 4 bases from J, the junction kept 16 bases outside the gene matches. CDR3 nucleotide sequence: TGTGCCACCACGGCCCCCGGGACAGGGGGCAAGGTCTATGGCTACACCTTC. Encoded protein: CATTAPGTGGKVYGYTF.

The chain carries TRBV2 and TRBJ2-2; 7 nucleotides line up with TRBD1. The CDR3 sequence is 13 residues long. Trimming took 7 bases from V and 3 from J; bases not matched to a gene: 2. Germline loops: CDR1 SNHLY, CDR2 FYNNEI. CDR3 region: CASKTGDTGELFF. The CDR3 nucleotides are TGTGCCAGCAAAACAGGGGACACCGGGGAGCTGTTTTTT.

The V and J genes are TRBV5-6 and TRBJ1-2; 11 nucleotides align to TRBD1. The CDR3 covers 17 residues. Germline V gene lookup returns CDR1 SGHDT and CDR2 YYEEEE. The V segment lost 2 bases and the J segment 4 bases; nucleotides outside the gene matches: 10. The DNA for the CDR3 is TGTGCCAGCAGCTTCCGGGACAGGGGGAGCGGAAGCTATGGCTACACCTTC. This encodes CASSFRDRGSGSYGYTF.

The chain has TRBV6-1 and TRBJ2-2; the D gene is possibly TRBD2 (5 bases). The CDR3 totals 11 residues. The germline V gene encodes CDR1 MNHNS and CDR2 SASEGT. Deletions cut 7 bases from V and 7 bases from J, with 7 bases between. Written as DNA, the CDR3 is TGTGCCAGCAACCGGGGCGGGGAGCTGTTTTTT. Protein: CASNRGGELFF.

This rearrangement joins TRBV28 to TRBJ2-3; 8 bases match TRBD1. The CDR3 spans 13 residues. Germline V gene lookup returns CDR1 MDHEN and CDR2 SYDVKM. V shed 6 bases and J 3 bases; nucleotides not matched to a gene: 2. CDR3 amino acids: CASSRTGTDTQYF. Here the CDR3 DNA reads TGTGCCAGCAGCCGGACAGGGACAGATACGCAGTATTTT. The variable domain in full, with the rest retrieved from reference TRBV28 and TRBJ2-3, is DVKVTQSSRYLVKRTGEKVFLECVQDMDHENMFWYRQDPGLGLRLIYFSYDVKMKEKGDIPEGYSVSREKKERFSLILESASTNQTSMYLCASSRTGTDTQYFGPGTRLTVL.

The chain is built from TRBV2 and TRBJ1-5; D gene uncertain. This CDR3 is 13 amino acids long. Between the trimmed V and J ends, which lost 5 bases and 6 bases, there was a span of 11 bases. Germline V CDR1 and CDR2: SNHLY, FYNNEI. The CDR3 here is CASSLRGGQPQHF. CDR3 coding DNA: TGTGCCAGCAGTCTCCGGGGAGGTCAGCCCCAGCATTTT. Together with reference TRBV2 and TRBJ1-5, the CDR3 gives the full variable domain: EPEVTQTPSHQVTQMGQEVILRCVPISNHLYFYWYRQILGQKVEFLVSFYNNEISEKSEIFDDQFSVERPDGSNFTLKIRSTKLEDSAMYFCASSLRGGQPQHFGDGTRLSIL.

The V and J genes are TRBV2 and TRBJ2-1, with D possibly being TRBD2 (5 bases). The germline CDR1 and CDR2 sequences are SNHLY and FYNNEI. This CDR3 contains 13 residues. V gave up 4 bases and J gave up 3 bases, with 7 bases separating them. This chain's CDR3 is CASSGDYYNEQFF. DNA for the CDR3: TGTGCCAGCAGTGGAGACTACTACAATGAGCAGTTCTTC.

CDR3 region: CASSTEGELFF. CDR3 sequence (DNA): TGTGCCAGCAGCACTGAGGGGGAGCTGTTTTTT. The gene calls are TRBV7-8 and TRBJ2-2; D is ambiguous. CDR3 length: 11 residues. Per the germline V gene, CDR1 is SGHVS and CDR2 is FQNEAQ. Trimming pared 5 bases from V and 8 bases from J, leaving 6 bases between.